Listed below are T cell receptor beta chains from one sample, sequenced in a study of beta chain features in type 1 diabetes. Clones were read by immunoSEQ multiplex PCR, and TCRdb kept only the in-frame ones, dropping some. Of more than 150,000 clones in the sample, about an eighth were seen once. Material for sequencing was central memory CD4+ T cells from blood. These receptor sequences come from a woman under 30 in good health. CDR3s include the opening cysteine and the closing phenylalanine or tryptophan.

>TRBJ2-3|TRBV30
CAWSGWSSTDTQYF
>TRBJ2-7|TRBV9
CASSAREWDEQYF
>TRBJ2-5|TRBV21-1
CASSPSTSGPEGSYF
>TRBJ2-2|TRBV28
CASSLGGLAGGLGGELFF
>TRBJ1-5|TRBV30
CAWSPPFSQPQHF
>TRBJ2-2|TRBV18
CASSPGRGRAGELFF
>TRBJ2-7|TRBV7-2
CASSLAIASSGSYEQYF
>TRBJ2-7|TRBV9
CASSANVGQRIYEQYF
>TRBJ2-3|TRBV5-6
CASSMTGGTDTQYF
>TRBJ2-7|TRBV28
CASSPWTSVSYEQYF
>TRBJ1-2|TRBV7-2
CASSPDREGYGYTF
>TRBJ1-1|TRBV18
CASSPRVRGEMNTEAFF
>TRBJ2-5|TRBV19
CASRHDLKETQYF
>TRBJ1-1|TRBV29-1
CSLKLRAANTEAFF
>TRBJ1-2|TRBV7-6
CASSLEVGVRGYTF
>TRBJ2-3|TRBV19
CASSWTSGSGADTQYF
>TRBJ2-5|TRBV28
CASSSGGQGEETQYF
>TRBJ2-5|TRBV30
CAWRRTSAQETQYF
>TRBJ2-1|TRBV9
CASSVDTGAVNEQFF
>TRBJ1-1|TRBV18
CASQGQGLSEAFF
>TRBJ2-1|TRBV14
CASSQDSGRLFF
>TRBJ2-1|TRBV6-6
CASTLTSINEQFF
>TRBJ2-3|TRBV5-4
CASRKQQAPGTDTQYF
>TRBJ2-7|TRBV29-1
CSVGGQGNYEQYF
>TRBJ1-4|TRBV7-9
CASSYGQTATNEKLFF
>TRBJ2-3|TRBV7-9
CASSFERQGSQYF
>TRBJ2-3|TRBV7-3
CASSATPTSGRPTDTQYF
>TRBJ2-5|TRBV28
CASRGWGQAFREYF
>TRBJ1-5|TRBV27
CASSSVSNNQPQHF
>TRBJ2-6|TRBV7-2
CASSWSSGANVLTF
>TRBJ2-2|TRBV30
CAWDGQGVTGELFF
>TRBJ2-5|TRBV5-4
CASSLREGGLYQETQYF
>TRBJ2-1|TRBV9
CASSGGTGGDEQFF
>TRBJ2-7|TRBV27
CASSLSRTSYEQYF
>TRBJ1-1|TRBV29-1
CSVARDRANTEAFF
>TRBJ2-5|TRBV11-2
CASSPPGERETQYF
>TRBJ1-5|TRBV28
CASTETGLSNQPQHF
>TRBJ2-1|TRBV4-1
CASRIGQGIDNEQFF
>TRBJ2-1|TRBV11-3
CASSLVGNTGTSEQFF
>TRBJ2-3|TRBV7-2
CASSLGSGGGDTQYF
>TRBJ1-4|TRBV5-1
CATREPTNEKLFF
>TRBJ2-1|TRBV19
CASKAGLYNEQFF
>TRBJ2-4|TRBV28
CASSLHPEGGKNIQYF
>TRBJ1-2|TRBV30
CASRGELDYGYTF
>TRBJ2-6|TRBV9
CASSAGTGPSGANVLTF
>TRBJ1-4|TRBV4-2
CASSQTPGSNEKLFF
>TRBJ2-2|TRBV4-2
CASSQRVPAGEGGELFF
>TRBJ2-2|TRBV10-3
CATGTSGSTAGELFF